The 23 T cell receptor beta chains below come from one sample, sequenced in a study of T cells after yellow fever vaccination. Each CDR3 protein gets one entry after TCRdb re-called the 5' RACE reads with MiXCR. The repertoire holds approximately 550,000 distinct CDR3 sequences, under 25% seen once, with over 11% in the top ten. Specimen: PBMCs, collected 15 days after the yellow fever booster vaccination. These receptors all stem from a man aged 25 to 40 who received the YFV17D yellow fever vaccine.

This clonotype was seen a few times. The chain has TRBV3-1 and TRBJ2-3; tentatively, D is TRBD1 or TRBD2 (5 bases each). CDR1 and CDR2 (germline): LGHDT, YNNKEL (reference sequence). Trimming left V 10 bases short and J 2 bases short, with 16 bases between. The CDR3 totals 14 residues. CDR3 coding DNA: TGTGCCACCTACTGGGGGATTCTCACAGATACGCAGTATTTT. This encodes CATYWGILTDTQYF.

This clonotype has more than one count but fewer than ten. V and J are TRBV10-3 and TRBJ2-5; a possible D gene is TRBD1 (6 bases). From germline, CDR1 is ENHRY and CDR2 SYGVKD. Trimming pared 6 bases from V and 5 bases from J, leaving 19 bases between. The length of the CDR3 is 15 residues. CDR3 nucleotide sequence: TGTGCCATCAGCCGCTCCGAGGGGGTGGGTGAGACCCAGTACTTC. Protein: CAISRSEGVGETQYF.

This clonotype appeared a few times. This chain uses TRBV24-1 with TRBJ2-3; D is undetermined. Trimming cost V 0 bases and J 6 bases, with 9 bases left between them. Germline values: CDR1 KGHDR, CDR2 SFDVKD. The CDR3 is 14 amino acids. CDR3 DNA sequence: TGTGCCACCAGTGATTTGGGTAGTGGCGATACGCAGTATTTT. It specifies CATSDLGSGDTQYF.

The CDR3 nucleotides read TGTGCCAGCAGCCCCTCCCAGAACAGGAATAACTATGGCTACACCTTC. Translation gives CASSPSQNRNNYGYTF. The chain recombines TRBV7-9 with TRBJ1-2; the D gene is possibly TRBD1 (5 bases). The CDR3 extends over 16 amino acids. Germline lookup yields CDR1 SEHNR and CDR2 FQNEAQ (reference sequence). Trimming shortened V by 5 bases and J by 1 base, and 17 bases separated the two germline ends.

This clonotype turned up a few times. CDR3 sequence (DNA): TGTGCCAGCAGCTTAGCCCGACAGGGGGCTGGATCACCCCTCCACTTT. Translated: CASSLARQGAGSPLHF. The chain uses TRBV7-2 and TRBJ1-6, with TRBD1 identical over 10 bases. V shed 0 bases, J shed 10 bases, and the junction held 6 bases outside the gene matches. From germline, CDR1 is SGHTA and CDR2 FQGNSA. CDR3 length: 16 residues.

The rearrangement uses TRBV14 and TRBJ1-1; D unresolved. From germline, CDR1 is SGHDN and CDR2 FVKESK. This CDR3 is 13 amino acids long. The ends were cut back, 2 bases at V and 4 bases at J, with 8 bases in the middle. The CDR3 is CASSQLRTTEAFF. The CDR3 nucleotides are TGTGCCAGCAGCCAACTTAGGACCACTGAAGCTTTCTTT.

This clonotype was observed once. The genes are TRBV12-3 or TRBV12-4 and TRBJ2-7; D is tentatively TRBD1 or TRBD2 (5 bases each). Between the trimmed V and J ends, which lost 8 bases and 4 bases, there was a span of 18 bases. CDR3 length: 14 residues. CDR3 DNA: TGTGCCAGCGGAAAAGGCCCGTGGGGGTACGAGCAGTACTTC. Translated: CASGKGPWGYEQYF.

This clonotype has only a few counts. The chain recombines TRBV7-2 with TRBJ2-7; D might be TRBD2 (6 bases). Germline CDR1 reads SGHTA; CDR2 reads FQGNSA. The CDR3 sequence is 12 residues long. The ends were cut back, 5 bases at V and 6 bases at J, with 11 bases in the middle. As DNA, the CDR3 is TGTGCCAGCAGCCCACAGCGGGTCGAGCAGTACTTC. Translation gives CASSPQRVEQYF. Using reference TRBV7-2 and TRBJ2-7 for the parts outside the CDR3, the full variable domain is GAGVSQSPSNKVTEKGKDVELRCDPISGHTALYWYRQSLGQGLEFLIYFQGNSAPDKSGLPSDRFSAERTGGSVSTLTIQRTQQEDSAVYLCASSPQRVEQYFGPGTRLTVT.

The CDR3 reads CSANGLTGELFF. The CDR3 bases are TGCAGTGCTAATGGACTCACCGGGGAGCTGTTTTTT. This rearrangement joins TRBV20-1 to TRBJ2-2, with a weak D call TRBD2 (5 bases). CDR1 DFQATT and CDR2 SNEGSKA come from the germline V gene (reference sequence). Trimming shortened V by 4 bases and J by 4 bases, and 7 bases separated the two germline ends. The CDR3 has 12 residues.

This clonotype has more than one count but fewer than ten. This chain joins TRBV7-2 and TRBJ2-5, with 9 positions matching TRBD2. Trimming removed 3 bases from V and 1 base from J; junction bases left unmatched: 3. CDR3 length equals 15 residues. Germline-derived CDR1 and CDR2 are SGHTA and FQGNSA. CDR3 region: CASSFASGTQETQYF. Here the CDR3 DNA reads TGTGCCAGCAGCTTTGCTAGCGGGACCCAAGAGACCCAGTACTTC.

The gene calls are TRBV20-1 and TRBJ2-3; D gene ambiguous. Trimming took off 6 bases at V and 4 bases at J, with 17 bases between the two ends. The CDR3 is 14 residues long. CDR1 is DFQATT, CDR2 SNEGSKA, per germline (reference sequence). The CDR3 DNA follows: TGCAGTGCCCCGACTGGGTGGGGATCAGATACGCAGTATTTT. This sequence encodes CSAPTGWGSDTQYF.

This clonotype turned up a few times. The chain employs TRBV12-3 or TRBV12-4 and TRBJ2-2, with D possibly TRBD1 on 6 matching bases. The CDR3 spans 16 residues. V was trimmed by 0 bases and J by 4 bases, leaving 12 bases between them. The CDR3 sequence is CASSLATGLPTGELFF. CDR3 bases: TGTGCCAGCAGTTTAGCCACAGGGCTTCCCACCGGGGAGCTGTTTTTT.

The chain recombines TRBV7-2 with TRBJ2-1; TRBD1 matches 12 bases. J lost 5 bases, V lost 5 bases, and 1 base had no gene match. The CDR3 contains 14 residues. Germline lookup yields CDR1 SGHTA and CDR2 FQGNSA. CDR3 bases: TGTGCCAGCAGCAGGGACAGGGGGCACAATGAGCAGTTCTTC. Translation gives CASSRDRGHNEQFF.

The rearrangement joins TRBV5-1 to TRBJ2-1; no firm D call. The V gene's germline CDR1 is SGHRS and CDR2 YFSETQ. CDR3 length: 15 residues. The germline V and J ends were trimmed by 2 bases and 3 bases, with 12 bases remaining between them. The DNA of the CDR3 is TGCGCCAGCAGCTTACTTGCAAACCTCTACAATGAGCAGTTCTTC. Translated, it gives CASSLLANLYNEQFF.

V usage is TRBV5-5 and J usage is TRBJ2-2; 9 nucleotides agree with TRBD1. CDR1 is SGHKS, CDR2 YYEKEE, per germline (reference sequence). The J segment lost 5 bases and the V segment lost 3 bases, leaving 5 bases of the junction unmatched. This CDR3 contains 15 residues. CDR3 region: CASSWVQGATGELFF. The CDR3 region has the DNA TGTGCCAGCAGCTGGGTACAGGGGGCGACCGGGGAGCTGTTTTTT.

V and J are TRBV5-1 and TRBJ2-3, with 11 bases fitting TRBD2. The CDR3 is made up of 17 amino acids. Trimming removed 0 bases from V and 6 bases from J; junction bases left unmatched: 9. CDR1 is SGHRS and CDR2 is YFSETQ in the germline V gene. The CDR3 protein is CASSLVGLAGGYDTQYF. CDR3 DNA: TGCGCCAGCAGCTTGGTTGGGCTAGCGGGAGGATACGATACGCAGTATTTT.

This chain connects TRBV7-6 to TRBJ2-7; TRBD1 matches at 7 bases. Germline assignment: CDR1 SGHVS and CDR2 FNYEAQ. The CDR3 contains 14 residues. After removal of 5 bases from V and 0 bases from J, the junction contained 4 bases not matched to a gene. The CDR3 nucleotides read TGTGCCAGCAGCGTGACAGGGAACTCCTACGAGCAGTACTTC. Translation gives CASSVTGNSYEQYF.

This clonotype was picked up a small number of times. This rearrangement joins TRBV27 to TRBJ2-1; no definite D call. V gave up 6 bases and J gave up 2 bases, with 11 bases separating them. This CDR3 has 14 residues. CDR1 is MNHEY, CDR2 SMNVEV, per germline (reference sequence). CDR3 DNA: TGTGCCAGCAGGGGTGGACGGACCTACAATGAGCAGTTCTTC. Encoded protein: CASRGGRTYNEQFF.

As to this clonotype: The junction and the germline gene differ at one end; a read error may be behind it. This chain joins TRBV12-3 or TRBV12-4 and TRBJ2-2, with D perhaps being TRBD1 or TRBD2 (5 bases each). This CDR3 has 18 amino acids. CDR3 bases: TGTGCCAGCAGTCGAACGGTGGGGGTAGGCGCGAACGCCGGGGAGCTGTTTTTT. Protein product: CASSRTVGVGANAGELFF.

The CDR3 sequence: CSATSGTRGYEQYF. Here the CDR3 DNA reads TGCAGTGCAACCTCCGGGACGAGAGGATACGAGCAGTACTTC. The chain is built from TRBV20-1 and TRBJ2-7; perhaps D is TRBD1 or TRBD2 (5 bases each). The CDR3 runs to 14 residues. Between the trimmed V and J ends, which lost 6 bases and 4 bases, there was a span of 19 bases. The germline gives CDR1 DFQATT, CDR2 SNEGSKA (reference sequence).

This clonotype has only a few counts. The rearrangement joins TRBV30 to TRBJ2-7; either TRBD1 or TRBD2 may supply D (5 bases each). The CDR3 is 13 residues long. Trimming removed 1 base at V and 4 bases at J, with 11 bases between. Germline V gene data show CDR1 as GTSNPN and CDR2 as SVGIG (reference sequence). CDR3 region: CAWSESGLYEQYF. In nucleotides, the CDR3 is TGTGCCTGGAGTGAATCGGGGCTATACGAGCAGTACTTC. The full variable domain, rest sourced from reference TRBV30 and TRBJ2-7, is SQTIHQWPATLVQPVGSPLSLECTVEGTSNPNLYWYRQAAGRGLQLLFYSVGIGQISSEVPQNLSASRPQDRQFILSSKKLLLSDSGFYLCAWSESGLYEQYFGPGTRLTVT.

This clonotype was recorded a few times. V is TRBV20-1 and J is TRBJ2-7; the D gene is possibly TRBD2 (5 bases). Trimming took 5 bases from V and 0 from J, leaving 17 bases between them. CDR3 length: 15 amino acids. Germline CDR1 reads DFQATT; CDR2 reads SNEGSKA (reference sequence). The chain's CDR3 is CSAFRTDGSSYEQYF. The CDR3 DNA follows: TGCAGTGCTTTCAGGACTGACGGAAGCTCCTACGAGCAGTACTTC.

The chain carries TRBV7-6 and TRBJ2-1; D possibly corresponds to TRBD2 (5 bases). Trimming cost V 2 bases and J 4 bases, with 6 bases left between them. The germline V gene has CDR1 SGHVS and CDR2 FNYEAQ. The length of the CDR3 is 13 residues. CDR3 amino acids: CASSLRDYNEQFF. In DNA, the CDR3 is TGTGCCAGCAGCTTACGGGATTACAATGAGCAGTTCTTC. The variable domain in full, completed from reference TRBV7-6 and TRBJ2-1, reads GAGVSQSPRYKVTKRGQDVALRCDPISGHVSLYWYRQALGQGPEFLTYFNYEAQQDKSGLPNDRFSAERPEGSISTLTIQRTEQRDSAMYRCASSLRDYNEQFFGPGTRLTVL.